A selection of T cell receptor beta chains follows, all from one sample in a study of radiotherapy plus CTLA-4 blockade in lung cancer. The repertoire was sequenced with immunoSEQ multiplex PCR; TCRdb's copy has only in-frame clones and lacks some. This sample yields about 87,000 clones, of which around 84% are seen a single time; over 15% belongs to the top ten. The sample consisted of peripheral blood, taken from a patient treated with radiotherapy plus ipilimumab. These receptors were collected from a human donor with non-small cell lung cancer that progressed on radiotherapy plus ipilimumab. The CDR3 runs from the conserved cysteine through the conserved F or W. The D gene is left open where the match is weak. Size tells how often a clone was seen (once, few, many) or the class of an expanded clone, and some rows leave it out.

d_call	clone_size	v_call	j_call	cdr3_length	cdr3_aa	cdr3_nt
TRBD1	-	TRBV2	TRBJ2-7	15	CASQRVGQGAYEQYF	TGTGCCAGCCAAAGAGTTGGCCAGGGGGCATACGAGCAGTACTTC
TRBD2	-	TRBV5-8	TRBJ2-3	16	CASSPRTSGVTDTQYF	TGTGCCAGCAGCCCGAGGACTAGCGGGGTTACAGATACGCAGTATTTT
-	-	TRBV5-1	TRBJ1-1	14	CASSLRRPNTEAFF	TGCGCCAGCAGCTTGCGTCGCCCGAACACTGAAGCTTTCTTT
-	-	TRBV6-5	TRBJ1-3	16	CASSYSGSRSGNTIYF	TGTGCCAGCAGTTACTCAGGGTCCCGATCTGGAAACACCATATATTTT
TRBD1	-	TRBV11-1	TRBJ2-2	15	CASSLGTGATGELFF	TGTGCCAGCAGCTTAGGGACAGGGGCTACCGGGGAGCTGTTTTTT
TRBD1	-	TRBV7-8	TRBJ1-1	13	CASSLGQGLLAFF	TGTGCCAGCAGCCTGGGACAGGGCCTCCTAGCTTTCTTT
-	few	TRBV7-9	TRBJ1-3	13	CASSPQQGHTIYF	TGTGCCAGCAGCCCCCAACAAGGACACACCATATATTTT
TRBD1	-	TRBV27	TRBJ2-5	16	CASSRPGQGSAETQYF	TGTGCCAGCAGTCGGCCCGGACAGGGGAGTGCAGAGACCCAGTACTTC
TRBD2	-	TRBV10-3	TRBJ2-5	14	CATNLAGAQETQYF	TGTGCCACCAACCTAGCGGGGGCCCAAGAGACCCAGTACTTC
TRBD1	-	TRBV27	TRBJ2-7	15	CASNSLGTGAYEQYF	TGTGCCAGCAACTCCCTCGGGACAGGGGCCTACGAGCAGTACTTC
-	-	TRBV19	TRBJ1-5	15	CASSIGGDSNQPQHF	TGTGCCAGTAGTATAGGCGGCGATAGCAATCAGCCCCAGCATTTT
-	-	TRBV19	TRBJ1-5	15	CASSIMGAGNQPQHF	TGTGCCAGTAGTATTATGGGAGCCGGCAATCAGCCCCAGCATTTT
-	-	TRBV11-2	TRBJ2-4	14	CASSPLAGSNIQYF	TGTGCCAGCAGCCCTTTGGCGGGATCGAACATTCAGTACTTC
-	-	TRBV6-5	TRBJ2-7	14	CASSYTGNSYEQYF	TGTGCCAGCAGTTACACCGGGAACTCCTACGAGCAGTACTTC
-	-	TRBV27	TRBJ1-1	14	CASRPQGMNTEAFF	TGTGCCAGCAGGCCACAGGGAATGAACACTGAAGCTTTCTTT
-	-	TRBV2	TRBJ2-4	12	CASSPGSDIQYF	TGTGCCAGCAGCCCCGGGTCGGACATTCAGTACTTC
TRBD2	once	TRBV6-1	TRBJ2-7	15	CASSGLAGPLYEQYF	TGTGCCAGCAGCGGACTAGCCGGCCCCCTCTACGAGCAGTACTTC